This T cell receptor (beta chain) was profiled in a study of a mutant IDH1 vaccine in newly diagnosed glioma. Study context: Patients under treatment included 62.5% males and approximately 38% females and had a mean age of about 37 years. Therapy received beforehand was radiotherapy, temozolomide, or both, with most patients given both.

The protocol was immunoSEQ multiplex PCR, while the TCRdb copy is restricted to in-frame clones and leaves out a portion. The sample includes fewer than 35,000 clones, 90% seen only once; the top ten take around 21%. Time point noted: week 11, during vaccination. Every single dose of the vaccine, 300 ug of mutant IDH1 20-mer peptide, came with topical imiquimod. Comment on this clone: The antigen is not known.

Study-level findings and limits: Pseudoprogression seemed unrelated to changes in top peripheral T cell clonotypes.

Trimming took off 6 bases at V and 5 bases at J, with 17 bases between the two ends. Germline CDR1 reads MDHEN; CDR2 reads SYDVKM. The CDR3 is 15 residues long. The specimen was PBMCs, collected from a glioma patient whose treatment included an IDH1 peptide vaccine. The sequence came from a man between 18 and 29 years old with glioma. V and J are TRBV28 and TRBJ1-5; the D is unclear. The CDR3 reads CASSLVGVGDQPQHF. Here the CDR3 DNA reads TGTGCCAGCAGCCTCGTCGGGGTTGGCGATCAGCCCCAGCATTTT. Looking up the rest from reference TRBV28 and TRBJ1-5 gives the full variable domain: DVKVTQSSRYLVKRTGEKVFLECVQDMDHENMFWYRQDPGLGLRLIYFSYDVKMKEKGDIPEGYSVSREKKERFSLILESASTNQTSMYLCASSLVGVGDQPQHFGDGTRLSIL.